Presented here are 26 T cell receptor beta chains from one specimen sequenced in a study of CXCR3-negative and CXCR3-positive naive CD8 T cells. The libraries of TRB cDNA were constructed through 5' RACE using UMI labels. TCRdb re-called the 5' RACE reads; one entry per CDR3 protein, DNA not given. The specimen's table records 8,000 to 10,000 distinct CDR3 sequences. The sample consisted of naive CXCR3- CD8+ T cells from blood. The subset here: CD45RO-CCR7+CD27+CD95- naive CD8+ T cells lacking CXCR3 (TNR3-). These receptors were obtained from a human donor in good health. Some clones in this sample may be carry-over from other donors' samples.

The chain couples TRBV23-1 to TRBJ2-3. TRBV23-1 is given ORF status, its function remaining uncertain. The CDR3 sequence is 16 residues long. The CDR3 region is CASSPQRGRPTDTQYF.

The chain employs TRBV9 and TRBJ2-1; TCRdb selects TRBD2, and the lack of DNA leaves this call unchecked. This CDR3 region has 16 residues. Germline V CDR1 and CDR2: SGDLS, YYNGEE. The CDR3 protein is CASGGTSGSSYNEQFF.

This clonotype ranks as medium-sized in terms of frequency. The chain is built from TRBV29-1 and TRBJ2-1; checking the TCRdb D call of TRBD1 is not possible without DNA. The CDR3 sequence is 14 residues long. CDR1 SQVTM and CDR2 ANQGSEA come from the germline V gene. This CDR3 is CSSPAGTPYNEQFF.

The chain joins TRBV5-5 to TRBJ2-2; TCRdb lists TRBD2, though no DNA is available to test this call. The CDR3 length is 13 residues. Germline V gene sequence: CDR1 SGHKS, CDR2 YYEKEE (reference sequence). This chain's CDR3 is CASSFDYGGELFF.

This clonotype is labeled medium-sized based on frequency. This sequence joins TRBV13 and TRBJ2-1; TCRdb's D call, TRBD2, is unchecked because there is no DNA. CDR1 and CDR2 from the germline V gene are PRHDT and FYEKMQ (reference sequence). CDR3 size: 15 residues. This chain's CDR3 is CASSLRAHSYNEQFF.

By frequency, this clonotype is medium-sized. This chain's CDR3 is CSAGTARSNQPQHF. The gene calls are TRBV20-1 and TRBJ1-5; TCRdb outputs TRBD1, but without DNA this stays unchecked. The length of the CDR3 is 14 residues. The germline V gene has CDR1 DFQATT and CDR2 SNEGSKA (reference sequence).

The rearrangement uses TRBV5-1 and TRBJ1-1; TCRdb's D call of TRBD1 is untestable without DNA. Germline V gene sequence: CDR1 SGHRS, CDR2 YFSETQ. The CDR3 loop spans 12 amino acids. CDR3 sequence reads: CASSLTGGEAFF.

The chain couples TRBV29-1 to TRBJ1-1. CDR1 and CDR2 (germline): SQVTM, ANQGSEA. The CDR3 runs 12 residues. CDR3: CSVARGNTEAFF. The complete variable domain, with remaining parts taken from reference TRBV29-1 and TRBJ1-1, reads SAVISQKPSRDICQRGTSLTIQCQVDSQVTMMFWYRQQPGQSLTLIATANQGSEATYESGFVIDKFPISRPNLTFSTLTVSNMSPEDSSIYLCSVARGNTEAFFGQGTRLTVV.

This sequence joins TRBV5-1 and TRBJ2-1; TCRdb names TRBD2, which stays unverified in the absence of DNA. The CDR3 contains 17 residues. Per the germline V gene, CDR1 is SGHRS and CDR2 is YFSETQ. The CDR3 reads CASSLVLAGVGYNEQFF.

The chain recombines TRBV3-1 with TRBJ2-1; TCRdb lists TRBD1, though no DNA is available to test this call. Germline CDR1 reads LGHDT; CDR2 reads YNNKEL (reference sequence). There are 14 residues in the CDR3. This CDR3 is CASSHSQDVGEQFF.

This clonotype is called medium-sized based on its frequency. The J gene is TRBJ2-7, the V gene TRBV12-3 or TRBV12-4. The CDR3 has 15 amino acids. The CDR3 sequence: CASSLSDKLVYEQYF.

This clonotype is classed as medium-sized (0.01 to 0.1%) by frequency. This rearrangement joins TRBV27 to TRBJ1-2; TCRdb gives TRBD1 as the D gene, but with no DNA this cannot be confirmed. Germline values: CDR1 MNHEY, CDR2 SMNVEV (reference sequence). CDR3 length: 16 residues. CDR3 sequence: CASSLTRTGPNYGYTF.

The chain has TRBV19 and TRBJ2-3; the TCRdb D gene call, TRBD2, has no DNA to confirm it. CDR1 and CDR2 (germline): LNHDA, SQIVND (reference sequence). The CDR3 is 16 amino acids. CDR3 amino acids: CASSIGAGGDTDTQYF. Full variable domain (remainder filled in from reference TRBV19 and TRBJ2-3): DGGITQSPKYLFRKEGQNVTLSCEQNLNHDAMYWYRQDPGQGLRLIYYSQIVNDFQKGDIAEGYSVSREKKESFPLTVTSAQKNPTAFYLCASSIGAGGDTDTQYFGPGTRLTVL.

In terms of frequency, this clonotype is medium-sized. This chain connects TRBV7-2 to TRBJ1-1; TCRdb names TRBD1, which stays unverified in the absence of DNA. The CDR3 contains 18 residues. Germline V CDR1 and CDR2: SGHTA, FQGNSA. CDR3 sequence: CASSLGPPNREVNTEAFF.

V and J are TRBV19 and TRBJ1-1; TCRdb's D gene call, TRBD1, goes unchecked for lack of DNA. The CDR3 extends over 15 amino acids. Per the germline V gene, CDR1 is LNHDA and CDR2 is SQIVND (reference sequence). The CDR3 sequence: CASCPFGGGKTEAFF.

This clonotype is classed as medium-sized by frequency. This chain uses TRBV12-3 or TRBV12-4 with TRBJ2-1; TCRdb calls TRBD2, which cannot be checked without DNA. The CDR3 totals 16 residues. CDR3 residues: CASTGTSGSFYNEQFF.

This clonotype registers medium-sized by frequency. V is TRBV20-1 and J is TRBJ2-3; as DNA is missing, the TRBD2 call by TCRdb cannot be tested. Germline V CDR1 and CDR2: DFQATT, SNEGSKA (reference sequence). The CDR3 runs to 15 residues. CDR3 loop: CSARPSGRATDTQYF.

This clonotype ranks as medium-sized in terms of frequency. CDR3 sequence reads: CASSPLGSQETQYF. This sequence joins TRBV25-1 and TRBJ2-5; lacking DNA, the TRBD1 call made by TCRdb goes unchecked. CDR3 size: 14 residues. CDR1 is MGHDK, CDR2 SYGVNS, per germline.

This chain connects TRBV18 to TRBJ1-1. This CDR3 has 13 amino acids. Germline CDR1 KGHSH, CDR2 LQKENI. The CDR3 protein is CASSPPAGLEAFF.

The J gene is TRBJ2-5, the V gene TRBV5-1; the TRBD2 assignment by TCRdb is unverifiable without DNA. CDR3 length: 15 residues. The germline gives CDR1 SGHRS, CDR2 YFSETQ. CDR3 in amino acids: CASSLVAGLQETQYF.

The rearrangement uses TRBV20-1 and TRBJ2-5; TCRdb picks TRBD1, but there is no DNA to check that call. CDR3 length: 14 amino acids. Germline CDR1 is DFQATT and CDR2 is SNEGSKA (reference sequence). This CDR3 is CSARDLEGRETQYF.

The CDR3 region is CATRADRAGNQPQHF. The chain combines TRBV15 with TRBJ1-5; with no DNA, the TCRdb D assignment of TRBD1 cannot be verified. CDR1 is LNHNV and CDR2 is YYDKDF in the germline V gene (reference sequence). This CDR3 spans 15 amino acids. Filled out from reference TRBV15 and TRBJ1-5, the complete variable domain reads DAMVIQNPRYQVTQFGKPVTLSCSQTLNHNVMYWYQQKSSQAPKLLFHYYDKDFNNEADTPDNFQSRRPNTSFCFLDIRSPGLGDTAMYLCATRADRAGNQPQHFGDGTRLSIL.

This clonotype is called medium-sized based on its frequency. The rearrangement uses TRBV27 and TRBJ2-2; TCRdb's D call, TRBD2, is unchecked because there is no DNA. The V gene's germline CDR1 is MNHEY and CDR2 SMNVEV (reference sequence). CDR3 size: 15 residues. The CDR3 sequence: CASNPGLALVGELFF.

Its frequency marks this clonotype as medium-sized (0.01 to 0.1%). CDR3 sequence reads: CATIDWGSSYNEQFF. The chain is built from TRBV15 and TRBJ2-1. The CDR3 has 15 residues. CDR1 is LNHNV, CDR2 YYDKDF, per germline (reference sequence).

The CDR3 reads CASSLAEGGAGQPQHF. This chain connects TRBV7-9 to TRBJ1-5. CDR1 and CDR2 (germline): SEHNR, FQNEAQ (reference sequence). The CDR3 is 16 amino acids.

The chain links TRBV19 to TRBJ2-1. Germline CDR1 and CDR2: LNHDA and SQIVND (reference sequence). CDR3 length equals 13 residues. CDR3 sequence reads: CASSIGSHNEQFF. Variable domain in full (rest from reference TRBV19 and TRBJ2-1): DGGITQSPKYLFRKEGQNVTLSCEQNLNHDAMYWYRQDPGQGLRLIYYSQIVNDFQKGDIAEGYSVSREKKESFPLTVTSAQKNPTAFYLCASSIGSHNEQFFGPGTRLTVL.